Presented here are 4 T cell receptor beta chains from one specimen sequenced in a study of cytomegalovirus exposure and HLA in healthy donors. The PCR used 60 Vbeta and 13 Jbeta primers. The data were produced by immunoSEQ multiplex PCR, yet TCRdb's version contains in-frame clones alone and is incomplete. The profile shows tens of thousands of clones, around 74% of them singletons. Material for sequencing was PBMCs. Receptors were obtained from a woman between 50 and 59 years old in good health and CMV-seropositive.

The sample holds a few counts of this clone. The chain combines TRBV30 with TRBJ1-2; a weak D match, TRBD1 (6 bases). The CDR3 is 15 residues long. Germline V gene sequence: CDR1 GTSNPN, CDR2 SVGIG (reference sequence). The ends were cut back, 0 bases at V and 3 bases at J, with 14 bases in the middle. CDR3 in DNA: TGTGCCTGGAGTGTACTGGCAGGGGTGTACTATGGCTACACCTTC. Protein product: CAWSVLAGVYYGYTF.

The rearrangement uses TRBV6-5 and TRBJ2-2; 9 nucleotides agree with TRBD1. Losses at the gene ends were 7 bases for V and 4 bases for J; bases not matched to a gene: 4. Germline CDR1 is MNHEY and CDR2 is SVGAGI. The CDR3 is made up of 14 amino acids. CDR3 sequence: CASTGQGSTGELFF. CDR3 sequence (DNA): TGTGCCAGCACAGGACAGGGGTCCACCGGGGAGCTGTTTTTT.

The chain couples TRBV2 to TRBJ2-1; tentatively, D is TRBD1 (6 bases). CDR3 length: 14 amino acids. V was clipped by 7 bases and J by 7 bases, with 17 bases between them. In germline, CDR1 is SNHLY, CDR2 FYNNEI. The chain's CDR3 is CASTRPGVVNEQFF. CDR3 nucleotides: TGTGCCAGCACTCGCCCAGGGGTGGTTAATGAGCAGTTCTTC.

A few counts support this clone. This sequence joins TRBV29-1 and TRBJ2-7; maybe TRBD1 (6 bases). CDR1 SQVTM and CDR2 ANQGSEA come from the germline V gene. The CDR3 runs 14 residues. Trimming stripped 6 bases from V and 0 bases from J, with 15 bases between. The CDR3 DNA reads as TGCAGCGTCGCCGGGACAAAGAGCTCCTACGAGCAGTACTTC. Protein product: CSVAGTKSSYEQYF.